Below, 6 T cell receptor beta chains from the same sample are listed, as sequenced in a study of cytomegalovirus exposure and HLA in healthy donors (dated by TCRdb to about 2017). Libraries were built with the immunoSEQ multiplex PCR assay. The multiplex PCR relied on a mix of 60 forward primers for TCR Vbeta segments and 13 reverse primers for TCR Jbeta segments. TCRdb carries this immuneACCESS record with in-frame sequences only. Its versions omit some clonotypes, under half of them owing to an unresolved V gene in the studies checked, with the rest unexplained. This sample lists around 130,000 clones; 60% to 85% were detected once. The ten largest clones represent 1.5% to 2% of the sample. Input material: PBMCs. The receptors derive from a man in his forties in good health and CMV-seronegative.

This chain joins TRBV2 and TRBJ2-2; 7 bases fit TRBD1. This CDR3 has 15 residues. CDR1 and CDR2 (germline): SNHLY, FYNNEI. V lost 3 bases to trimming and J lost 1 base; unmatched junction nucleotides: 2. The CDR3 nucleotides are TGTGCCAGCAGTGATCGGACAGGGAACACCGGGGAGCTGTTTTTT. It encodes CASSDRTGNTGELFF.

The chain uses TRBV19 and TRBJ2-5; TRBD2 might be the D (5 bases). V lost 2 bases, J lost 5 bases, and 12 bases lay in between. CDR3 size: 14 residues. The germline CDR1 and CDR2 sequences are LNHDA and SQIVND (reference sequence). CDR3 amino acids: CASSILGGPETQYF. In DNA, the CDR3 is TGTGCCAGTAGTATACTCGGAGGACCCGAGACCCAGTACTTC.

The rearrangement joins TRBV6-5 to TRBJ2-7; 7 positions match TRBD1. The CDR3 totals 16 residues. The germline CDR1 and CDR2 sequences are MNHEY and SVGAGI. Unmatched junction bases numbered 9, after V lost 0 bases and J lost 4 bases. CDR3 sequence reads: CASSYSSHRGGYEQYF. CDR3 in DNA: TGTGCCAGCAGTTACTCGAGTCACAGGGGTGGATACGAGCAGTACTTC.

This rearrangement joins TRBV25-1 to TRBJ2-5, with D unclear. The V gene's germline CDR1 is MGHDK and CDR2 SYGVNS. V lost 1 base, J lost 0 bases, and 9 bases lay in between. The CDR3 sequence is 15 residues long. CDR3 nucleotide sequence: TGTGCCAGCAGTGAATCCACCCTAGACCAAGAGACCCAGTACTTC. This sequence encodes CASSESTLDQETQYF.

This clone is a singleton in its sample. The V call is TRBV19, the J call TRBJ1-2; TRBD1 might be the D (6 bases). This CDR3 is built from 15 residues. The V and J ends lost 3 bases and 4 bases respectively, with 15 bases between them. Germline V gene data show CDR1 as LNHDA and CDR2 as SQIVND (reference sequence). CDR3 sequence reads: CASSIRTGTIYGYTF. In nucleotides, the CDR3 is TGTGCCAGTAGTATCCGGACCGGGACAATCTATGGCTACACCTTC.

This chain uses TRBV13 with TRBJ1-6; 7 bases are a match to TRBD1. The germline V gene has CDR1 PRHDT and CDR2 FYEKMQ (reference sequence). The CDR3 spans 13 residues. Trimming at V came to 3 bases and at J to 10 bases, leaving 3 bases not matched to a gene. CDR3 region: CASSFDRESPLHF. The CDR3 nucleotides read TGTGCCAGCAGCTTTGACAGGGAATCACCCCTCCACTTT.